The 27 T cell receptor beta chains below come from one sample, sequenced in a study of patients and donors after allogeneic stem cell transplantation. In TCRdb, the RT-PCR reads were re-called with MiXCR into one record per CDR3 protein. The sample lists about a million distinct CDR3 sequences; 15% to 20% were seen once. Sequenced material: blood, either unsorted or a sorted T cell fraction (not recorded which). These receptors originate from a human donor who was either an allogeneic HSCT recipient or a stem cell or donor lymphocyte infusion donor (not recorded which). It is not recorded whose cells these are; they may come from a transplant donor.

This clonotype was detected only a few times. The rearrangement joins TRBV29-1 to TRBJ2-7, with a tentative D call TRBD2 (5 bases). The germline CDR1 and CDR2 sequences are SQVTM and ANQGSEA. Trimming shortened V by 2 bases and J by 5 bases, and 22 bases separated the two germline ends. The CDR3 runs to 16 residues. CDR3 nucleotide sequence: TGCAGCGTTGAAAAGGAAGAGGGCAGCCTCTTGCACGAGCAGTACTTC. It yields the protein CSVEKEEGSLLHEQYF.

This clonotype was counted ten times or more. The genes are TRBV30 and TRBJ1-1; D remains unclear. CDR1 and CDR2 from the germline V gene are GTSNPN and SVGIG (reference sequence). The CDR3 is 11 amino acids. Trimming took 3 bases from V and 4 from J, leaving 6 bases between them. The CDR3 DNA reads as TGTGCCTGGAGAGGGAGCACTGAAGCTTTCTTT. This encodes CAWRGSTEAFF.

A remark on this clonotype: Its ends do not fully match the called genes, so a read error is possible. CDR3 protein: CASSSSGVMVPGELFF. In DNA, the CDR3 is TGTGCTAGCAGCTCTAGCGGGGTTATGGTCCCCGGGGAGCTGTTTTTT. V is TRBV7-7 and J is TRBJ2-2; 9 nucleotides match TRBD2. Germline V gene data show CDR1 as SSHAT and CDR2 as FNYEAQ (reference sequence). The CDR3 spans 16 residues.

V usage is TRBV7-2 and J usage is TRBJ2-1; D unresolved. This CDR3 is 13 amino acids long. CDR1 and CDR2 from the germline V gene are SGHTA and FQGNSA. Trimming pared 1 base from V and 12 bases from J, leaving 13 bases between. The DNA for the CDR3 is TGTGCCAGCAGCTTAGATGTGGGGTTAGGGCAGTTCTTC. It translates to CASSLDVGLGQFF.

The chain carries TRBV7-9 and TRBJ1-2, with D possibly matching TRBD1 (5 bases). The CDR3 is made up of 15 amino acids. The germline V gene encodes CDR1 SEHNR and CDR2 FQNEAQ (reference sequence). V was trimmed by 1 base and J by 2 bases, leaving 11 bases between them. DNA of the CDR3: TGTGCCAGCAGCTTAGGATCGGGGACCAACTATGGCTACACCTTC. It translates to CASSLGSGTNYGYTF.

This clonotype was seen a handful of times. The chain employs TRBV12-3 or TRBV12-4 and TRBJ2-7; D not certain. This CDR3 region has 12 residues. Between the trimmed V and J ends, which lost 5 bases and 3 bases, there was a span of 8 bases. CDR3 loop: CASSTHGYEQYF. The CDR3 bases are TGTGCCAGCAGTACCCACGGCTACGAGCAGTACTTC.

The chain carries TRBV19 and TRBJ2-2; D not resolved. V lost 3 bases and J lost 1, with 12 bases in between. The CDR3 consists of 16 residues. Germline assignment: CDR1 LNHDA and CDR2 SQIVND (reference sequence). CDR3 region: CASSIGQRLNTGELFF. CDR3 in DNA: TGTGCCAGTAGTATTGGGCAGAGACTGAACACCGGGGAGCTGTTTTTT.

This clonotype has a handful of counts. This chain links TRBV6-6 with TRBJ1-1; maybe TRBD1 (5 bases). V was trimmed by 5 bases and J by 10 bases, leaving 11 bases between them. The CDR3 runs 11 residues. Looked up from germline, CDR1 is MNHNY and CDR2 is SVGAGI (reference sequence). The CDR3 sequence is CASSQGRGAFF. CDR3 sequence (DNA): TGTGCCAGCAGTCAAGGGAGGGGAGCTTTCTTT.

This chain links TRBV30 with TRBJ2-7; 10 bases are a match to TRBD1. The V and J ends lost 5 bases and 6 bases, in that order; junction bases with no gene match: 7. CDR3 length equals 13 residues. CDR1 is GTSNPN, CDR2 SVGIG, per germline (reference sequence). DNA of the CDR3: TGTGCCTGGCGGGACAGGGGCTTCGTCGAGCAGTACTTC. It translates to CAWRDRGFVEQYF.

This clonotype has more than one count but fewer than ten. The CDR3 reads CSAGDSRPGANVLTF. As DNA, the CDR3 is TGCAGTGCCGGGGACTCCCGCCCTGGGGCCAACGTCCTGACTTTC. The chain recombines TRBV20-1 with TRBJ2-6; possibly TRBD2 for D (6 bases). V was clipped by 6 bases and J by 2 bases, with 14 bases between them. The CDR3 spans 15 residues. Germline lookup yields CDR1 DFQATT and CDR2 SNEGSKA (reference sequence).

This chain uses TRBV20-1 with TRBJ2-5; 10 bases line up with TRBD2. The germline V gene has CDR1 DFQATT and CDR2 SNEGSKA (reference sequence). V lost 6 bases, J lost 2 bases, and 6 bases stayed unmatched. The CDR3 is made up of 14 amino acids. Here the CDR3 DNA reads TGCAGTGCCTCCGGGACTAGCGAGCAAGAGACCCAGTACTTC. It encodes CSASGTSEQETQYF.

The chain employs TRBV6-2 or TRBV6-3 and TRBJ2-3, with TRBD2 identical over 9 bases. With 0 bases clipped from V and 2 bases from J, the junction kept 12 bases outside the gene matches. Germline V gives CDR1 MNHEY, CDR2 SVGEGT. The CDR3 consists of 19 residues. This CDR3 reads CASSYSSGGPSRLTDTQYF. Here the CDR3 DNA reads TGTGCCAGCAGTTACTCGAGCGGGGGGCCCTCACGTCTCACAGATACGCAGTATTTT.

This chain links TRBV12-5 with TRBJ2-1; 9 nucleotides match TRBD2. CDR3 size: 19 residues. Germline-derived CDR1 and CDR2 are LGHNT and FRNRAP. Unmatched junction bases numbered 15, after V lost 0 bases and J lost 6 bases. This CDR3 is CASGLVAGAAGGIVNEQFF. The CDR3 nucleotides are TGTGCTAGTGGTTTGGTAGCTGGGGCAGCGGGAGGAATTGTCAATGAGCAGTTCTTC.

Remarks on this clonotype: A much larger clone sits a single nucleotide away, making a read error possible. The rearrangement uses TRBV13 and TRBJ2-7, with D perhaps TRBD1 (6 bases). CDR3 length: 14 residues. CDR1 and CDR2 from the germline V gene are PRHDT and FYEKMQ (reference sequence). The CDR3 reads CPSSLRDTTYEQYF. The CDR3 DNA reads TGTCCCAGCAGCCTAAGGGACACAACCTACGAGCAGTACTTC.

In this sample, this clonotype turned up a few times. J is TRBJ2-1 and V is TRBV20-1; 10 bases fit TRBD2. After removal of 0 bases from V and 4 bases from J, the junction contained 6 bases not matched to a gene. Germline V lookup: CDR1 DFQATT, CDR2 SNEGSKA (reference sequence). CDR3 size: 16 residues. CDR3 loop: CSARDLKLAGYNEQFF. The CDR3, as DNA: TGCAGTGCTAGAGATCTGAAACTAGCGGGGTACAATGAGCAGTTCTTC.

This rearrangement joins TRBV6-1 to TRBJ2-1; D unresolved. Deletions cut 7 bases from V and 4 bases from J, with 11 bases between. Germline V gives CDR1 MNHNS, CDR2 SASEGT. The CDR3 extends over 13 amino acids. The CDR3 region is CASTPDQYNEQFF. The CDR3 DNA reads as TGTGCCAGCACCCCCGACCAATACAATGAGCAGTTCTTC.

In DNA form, the CDR3 reads TGTGCCAGTAGTATGGGTGGAGCTGAAGCTTTCTTT. It encodes CASSMGGAEAFF. The chain has TRBV19 and TRBJ1-1, with D uncertain. Germline CDR1 reads LNHDA; CDR2 reads SQIVND (reference sequence). The V end lost 3 bases, the J end lost 6 bases, and 8 bases lay between the germline ends. This CDR3 comprises 12 residues.

The chain employs TRBV7-3 and TRBJ1-1; tentatively, D is TRBD1 (5 bases). The V and J ends lost 0 bases and 4 bases respectively, with 12 bases between them. The CDR3 runs to 15 residues. Germline loops: CDR1 SGHTA, CDR2 FQGTGA. Here the CDR3 reads CASSLTGRRGTEAFF. The CDR3 DNA is TGTGCCAGCAGCTTAACGGGACGGAGGGGCACTGAAGCTTTCTTT.

The chain employs TRBV5-1 and TRBJ2-2, with D possibly being TRBD1 (5 bases). This CDR3 region has 16 residues. Germline CDR1 SGHRS, CDR2 YFSETQ. Trimming stripped 0 bases from V and 6 bases from J, with 15 bases between. CDR3 nucleotides: TGCGCCAGCAGCTTGGAGGGGCACCCGCCGTCCGGGGAGCTGTTTTTT. Residues: CASSLEGHPPSGELFF.

This clonotype was observed a few times. The J gene is TRBJ2-2, the V gene TRBV4-3; D not certain. The CDR3 runs 15 residues. In germline, CDR1 is LGHNA, CDR2 YSLEER. V was clipped by 1 base and J by 2 bases, with 8 bases between them. Here the CDR3 reads CASSQGVQNTGELFF. The CDR3, as DNA: TGCGCCAGCAGCCAAGGGGTTCAAAACACCGGGGAGCTGTTTTTT.

J is TRBJ2-5 and V is TRBV5-6, with 14 bases fitting TRBD2. The CDR3 sequence is 16 residues long. V lost 2 bases to trimming and J lost 3 bases; unmatched junction nucleotides: 3. Germline CDR1 is SGHDT and CDR2 is YYEEEE. CDR3 region: CASSLRTSGGKETQYF. The CDR3, as DNA: TGTGCCAGCAGCTTAAGGACTAGCGGGGGGAAAGAGACCCAGTACTTC.

The V call is TRBV20-1, the J call TRBJ2-1; D remains unclear. Germline loops: CDR1 DFQATT, CDR2 SNEGSKA (reference sequence). The V and J ends lost 3 bases and 3 bases respectively, with 15 bases between them. The CDR3 spans 15 residues. The CDR3 DNA reads as TGCAGTGCTAGTGGGGTTTCTGCTGGCTACAATGAGCAGTTCTTC. This translates into CSASGVSAGYNEQFF.

The V gene is TRBV7-2, the J gene TRBJ1-1; tentatively, D is TRBD1 (5 bases). V lost 5 bases and J 1 base, leaving 14 bases between the germline ends. CDR3 size: 15 residues. Germline CDR1 reads SGHTA; CDR2 reads FQGNSA. CDR3 DNA sequence: TGTGCCAGCAGCGGCCAGGGTGTAGGGAACACTGAAGCTTTCTTT. Translating it yields CASSGQGVGNTEAFF.

This rearrangement joins TRBV2 to TRBJ2-7, with TRBD2 identical over 13 bases. Germline CDR1 SNHLY, CDR2 FYNNEI. The CDR3 runs to 16 residues. V trimming: 6 bases; J trimming: 0 bases; junction bases outside the gene matches: 5. The chain's CDR3 is CASRGGTSGNSYEQYF. CDR3 DNA sequence: TGTGCCAGCAGGGGTGGGACTAGCGGGAACTCCTACGAGCAGTACTTC. The whole variable domain, remainder taken from reference TRBV2 and TRBJ2-7, is EPEVTQTPSHQVTQMGQEVILRCVPISNHLYFYWYRQILGQKVEFLVSFYNNEISEKSEIFDDQFSVERPDGSNFTLKIRSTKLEDSAMYFCASRGGTSGNSYEQYFGPGTRLTVT.

In this sample, this clonotype turned up a few times. The genes are TRBV11-2 and TRBJ2-1; D gene unclear. From germline, CDR1 is SGHAT and CDR2 FQNNGV. V was clipped by 3 bases and J by 4 bases, with 13 bases between them. The CDR3 is made up of 15 amino acids. The CDR3 nucleotides read TGTGCCAGCAGCTTGGGCGGCATCCTATACAATGAGCAGTTCTTC. This gives the protein CASSLGGILYNEQFF.

This clonotype turned up a few times. This chain uses TRBV12-3 or TRBV12-4 with TRBJ1-2; 8 nucleotides line up with TRBD1. CDR3 length: 13 amino acids. Trimming removed 6 bases from V and 7 bases from J; junction bases left unmatched: 7. CDR3 region: CASSPTGAGGYTF. The DNA for the CDR3 is TGTGCCAGCAGCCCGACAGGGGCTGGTGGCTACACCTTC.

This chain joins TRBV20-1 and TRBJ2-5, with 8 positions matching TRBD2. Germline loops: CDR1 DFQATT, CDR2 SNEGSKA (reference sequence). CDR3 length: 14 residues. The ends lost 4 bases at V and 4 bases at J; junction bases unmatched: 8. CDR3 in amino acids: CSAMASGPGETQYF. DNA for the CDR3: TGCAGTGCTATGGCTAGCGGGCCGGGAGAGACCCAGTACTTC.